This record concerns one TCR beta chain sequence. This clonotype was counted many times. Its antigen target is currently unknown. No clone much larger than this one lies a single base away; base qualities are absent. Receptors were amplified or captured by 5' RACE. Sequencing relied on an Illumina HiSeq 2500. The second PCR ran for roughly 7 to 12 cycles and used a J-beta primer mix along with a sample-barcoded 5' primer. A unique molecular identifier was introduced onto each TCR beta cDNA molecule by a template-switch 5' adaptor carrying 12 random nucleotides. At least 3 million CDR3-containing paired-end reads were obtained from each sample. All of the RNA was converted into first-strand cDNA using the Mint cDNA synthesis kit, with a TRBC-specific oligonucleotide serving as the primer. All cDNA was treated with uracil-DNA glycosylase and then went through a first 18-cycle PCR with the universal primers M1SS and BC2_uni_R. Per the authors' processing: For normalization, 1 million high-quality reads were randomly selected from each sample, with every read carrying a distinct molecular identifier. Reads with shared molecular identifiers were discarded instead of being binned into consensus sequences. CDR3 identification, clonotype clustering and error correction used MiTCR with a Q25 quality threshold and the strictest error-elimination algorithm. A nonparametric unseen species model with Euler transformation was used to estimate a lower bound on total TCR beta diversity. TCRdb itself trimmed the public reads at Q25 with fastp, ran MiXCR and retained productive beta chains. CDR3 protein duplicates are merged, each entry listing the most common genes and DNA. TCRdb, rather than the study authors, made the V and J calls. This sample gives 1.4 million to 1.5 million distinct CDR3 sequences in total; roughly 40% of them show up just once. Under 8% of the sample is held by the ten biggest clonotypes.

This record comes from a study of blood T cells in healthy people across ages (dated by TCRdb to about 2015). Looking at the study overall: In model experiments, template switching captured about one uniquely barcoded TCR beta cDNA molecule for every two T cells. Using deep sequencing normalized with unique cDNA molecular identifiers, the study measured how TCR beta repertoire diversity changes with age. The donors were divided into four age groups: young (average around 17 years), middle-aged (over 35), aged (around 67) and long-lived (about 80). The study analyzed two additional independent replicas of 1 million unique cDNA reads from the same blood draw for two donors, one aged 18 to 29 and one aged 80 or older. To avoid experimental bias, donors of different ages were spread randomly across the sequencing lanes. Study-wide conclusions, independent of this receptor: A strong correlation was found between observed TCR beta diversity and the percentage of naive T cells measured by flow cytometry. Compared with the aged group, the long-lived group had more naive CD4+ T cells, fewer expanded clones and increased TCR diversity, suggesting age selection. Because profiling used bulk unsorted PBMCs, naive and antigen-experienced compartments could not be compared conclusively. Because the CMV infection status of the donors was unknown, age-related changes in expanded clonotypes may potentially have been confounded. Total diversity estimates from one million sequenced T cells were considered lower bounds and underestimates. Observed TCR beta diversity per million T cells fell roughly linearly with age, and a significant reduction was already apparent by age roughly 40.

The donors were roughly 39 Caucasian individuals from Russia, aged roughly 6 to 90 years, who were systemically healthy. Each donor gave 8 to 10 milliliters of peripheral blood, collected into EDTA-treated Vacutainer tubes. PBMCs were isolated by Ficoll-Paque density-gradient centrifugation, with at least 6.5 million obtained per sample. Total RNA, at least 6 micrograms per sample, was extracted from PBMCs with Trizol reagent. Naive CD45RAhigh/CD27high T cell percentages were measured by flow cytometry on a PBMC aliquot from every donor. V and J are truncated by 0 bases and 1 base respectively, leaving an intervening sequence of 3 bases. CDR1 and CDR2 are read off the germline V gene as SQVTM and ANQGSEA. The CDR3 numbers 12 residues from cysteine through phenylalanine. Solely the CDR3 DNA is kept, with 36 bases framed from the first base.

The clonotype comes from a woman under 30 in good health. The specimen was blood. The chain uses TRBV29-1 and TRBJ2-5, with the D segment identity uncertain. The CDR3 amino acid sequence is: CSVEEAQETQYF. The nucleotides are TGCAGCGTTGAAGAAGCCCAAGAGACCCAGTACTTC.